The clone carrying this TCR beta chain was seen a few times. TCRdb re-called the RT-PCR reads through MiXCR, storing one row per CDR3 protein. The table includes under 200,000 distinct CDR3 sequences, about 29% detected once. This CDR3 is 13 amino acids long. The germline V and J ends were trimmed by 0 bases and 3 bases, with 5 bases remaining between them. Germline CDR1 is SGHTA and CDR2 is FQGNSA. The entry originates in a study of patients and donors after allogeneic stem cell transplantation. The clonotype originates from a human donor who was either an allogeneic HSCT recipient or a stem cell or donor lymphocyte infusion donor (not recorded which). It is not recorded whose cells these are; they may come from a transplant donor. This chain uses TRBV7-2 with TRBJ1-2; no reliable D call. The sequenced material came from blood, either unsorted or a sorted T cell fraction (not recorded which). CDR3 in amino acids: CASSLAHDYGYTF. CDR3 coding DNA: TGTGCCAGCAGCTTAGCACATGACTATGGCTACACCTTC.